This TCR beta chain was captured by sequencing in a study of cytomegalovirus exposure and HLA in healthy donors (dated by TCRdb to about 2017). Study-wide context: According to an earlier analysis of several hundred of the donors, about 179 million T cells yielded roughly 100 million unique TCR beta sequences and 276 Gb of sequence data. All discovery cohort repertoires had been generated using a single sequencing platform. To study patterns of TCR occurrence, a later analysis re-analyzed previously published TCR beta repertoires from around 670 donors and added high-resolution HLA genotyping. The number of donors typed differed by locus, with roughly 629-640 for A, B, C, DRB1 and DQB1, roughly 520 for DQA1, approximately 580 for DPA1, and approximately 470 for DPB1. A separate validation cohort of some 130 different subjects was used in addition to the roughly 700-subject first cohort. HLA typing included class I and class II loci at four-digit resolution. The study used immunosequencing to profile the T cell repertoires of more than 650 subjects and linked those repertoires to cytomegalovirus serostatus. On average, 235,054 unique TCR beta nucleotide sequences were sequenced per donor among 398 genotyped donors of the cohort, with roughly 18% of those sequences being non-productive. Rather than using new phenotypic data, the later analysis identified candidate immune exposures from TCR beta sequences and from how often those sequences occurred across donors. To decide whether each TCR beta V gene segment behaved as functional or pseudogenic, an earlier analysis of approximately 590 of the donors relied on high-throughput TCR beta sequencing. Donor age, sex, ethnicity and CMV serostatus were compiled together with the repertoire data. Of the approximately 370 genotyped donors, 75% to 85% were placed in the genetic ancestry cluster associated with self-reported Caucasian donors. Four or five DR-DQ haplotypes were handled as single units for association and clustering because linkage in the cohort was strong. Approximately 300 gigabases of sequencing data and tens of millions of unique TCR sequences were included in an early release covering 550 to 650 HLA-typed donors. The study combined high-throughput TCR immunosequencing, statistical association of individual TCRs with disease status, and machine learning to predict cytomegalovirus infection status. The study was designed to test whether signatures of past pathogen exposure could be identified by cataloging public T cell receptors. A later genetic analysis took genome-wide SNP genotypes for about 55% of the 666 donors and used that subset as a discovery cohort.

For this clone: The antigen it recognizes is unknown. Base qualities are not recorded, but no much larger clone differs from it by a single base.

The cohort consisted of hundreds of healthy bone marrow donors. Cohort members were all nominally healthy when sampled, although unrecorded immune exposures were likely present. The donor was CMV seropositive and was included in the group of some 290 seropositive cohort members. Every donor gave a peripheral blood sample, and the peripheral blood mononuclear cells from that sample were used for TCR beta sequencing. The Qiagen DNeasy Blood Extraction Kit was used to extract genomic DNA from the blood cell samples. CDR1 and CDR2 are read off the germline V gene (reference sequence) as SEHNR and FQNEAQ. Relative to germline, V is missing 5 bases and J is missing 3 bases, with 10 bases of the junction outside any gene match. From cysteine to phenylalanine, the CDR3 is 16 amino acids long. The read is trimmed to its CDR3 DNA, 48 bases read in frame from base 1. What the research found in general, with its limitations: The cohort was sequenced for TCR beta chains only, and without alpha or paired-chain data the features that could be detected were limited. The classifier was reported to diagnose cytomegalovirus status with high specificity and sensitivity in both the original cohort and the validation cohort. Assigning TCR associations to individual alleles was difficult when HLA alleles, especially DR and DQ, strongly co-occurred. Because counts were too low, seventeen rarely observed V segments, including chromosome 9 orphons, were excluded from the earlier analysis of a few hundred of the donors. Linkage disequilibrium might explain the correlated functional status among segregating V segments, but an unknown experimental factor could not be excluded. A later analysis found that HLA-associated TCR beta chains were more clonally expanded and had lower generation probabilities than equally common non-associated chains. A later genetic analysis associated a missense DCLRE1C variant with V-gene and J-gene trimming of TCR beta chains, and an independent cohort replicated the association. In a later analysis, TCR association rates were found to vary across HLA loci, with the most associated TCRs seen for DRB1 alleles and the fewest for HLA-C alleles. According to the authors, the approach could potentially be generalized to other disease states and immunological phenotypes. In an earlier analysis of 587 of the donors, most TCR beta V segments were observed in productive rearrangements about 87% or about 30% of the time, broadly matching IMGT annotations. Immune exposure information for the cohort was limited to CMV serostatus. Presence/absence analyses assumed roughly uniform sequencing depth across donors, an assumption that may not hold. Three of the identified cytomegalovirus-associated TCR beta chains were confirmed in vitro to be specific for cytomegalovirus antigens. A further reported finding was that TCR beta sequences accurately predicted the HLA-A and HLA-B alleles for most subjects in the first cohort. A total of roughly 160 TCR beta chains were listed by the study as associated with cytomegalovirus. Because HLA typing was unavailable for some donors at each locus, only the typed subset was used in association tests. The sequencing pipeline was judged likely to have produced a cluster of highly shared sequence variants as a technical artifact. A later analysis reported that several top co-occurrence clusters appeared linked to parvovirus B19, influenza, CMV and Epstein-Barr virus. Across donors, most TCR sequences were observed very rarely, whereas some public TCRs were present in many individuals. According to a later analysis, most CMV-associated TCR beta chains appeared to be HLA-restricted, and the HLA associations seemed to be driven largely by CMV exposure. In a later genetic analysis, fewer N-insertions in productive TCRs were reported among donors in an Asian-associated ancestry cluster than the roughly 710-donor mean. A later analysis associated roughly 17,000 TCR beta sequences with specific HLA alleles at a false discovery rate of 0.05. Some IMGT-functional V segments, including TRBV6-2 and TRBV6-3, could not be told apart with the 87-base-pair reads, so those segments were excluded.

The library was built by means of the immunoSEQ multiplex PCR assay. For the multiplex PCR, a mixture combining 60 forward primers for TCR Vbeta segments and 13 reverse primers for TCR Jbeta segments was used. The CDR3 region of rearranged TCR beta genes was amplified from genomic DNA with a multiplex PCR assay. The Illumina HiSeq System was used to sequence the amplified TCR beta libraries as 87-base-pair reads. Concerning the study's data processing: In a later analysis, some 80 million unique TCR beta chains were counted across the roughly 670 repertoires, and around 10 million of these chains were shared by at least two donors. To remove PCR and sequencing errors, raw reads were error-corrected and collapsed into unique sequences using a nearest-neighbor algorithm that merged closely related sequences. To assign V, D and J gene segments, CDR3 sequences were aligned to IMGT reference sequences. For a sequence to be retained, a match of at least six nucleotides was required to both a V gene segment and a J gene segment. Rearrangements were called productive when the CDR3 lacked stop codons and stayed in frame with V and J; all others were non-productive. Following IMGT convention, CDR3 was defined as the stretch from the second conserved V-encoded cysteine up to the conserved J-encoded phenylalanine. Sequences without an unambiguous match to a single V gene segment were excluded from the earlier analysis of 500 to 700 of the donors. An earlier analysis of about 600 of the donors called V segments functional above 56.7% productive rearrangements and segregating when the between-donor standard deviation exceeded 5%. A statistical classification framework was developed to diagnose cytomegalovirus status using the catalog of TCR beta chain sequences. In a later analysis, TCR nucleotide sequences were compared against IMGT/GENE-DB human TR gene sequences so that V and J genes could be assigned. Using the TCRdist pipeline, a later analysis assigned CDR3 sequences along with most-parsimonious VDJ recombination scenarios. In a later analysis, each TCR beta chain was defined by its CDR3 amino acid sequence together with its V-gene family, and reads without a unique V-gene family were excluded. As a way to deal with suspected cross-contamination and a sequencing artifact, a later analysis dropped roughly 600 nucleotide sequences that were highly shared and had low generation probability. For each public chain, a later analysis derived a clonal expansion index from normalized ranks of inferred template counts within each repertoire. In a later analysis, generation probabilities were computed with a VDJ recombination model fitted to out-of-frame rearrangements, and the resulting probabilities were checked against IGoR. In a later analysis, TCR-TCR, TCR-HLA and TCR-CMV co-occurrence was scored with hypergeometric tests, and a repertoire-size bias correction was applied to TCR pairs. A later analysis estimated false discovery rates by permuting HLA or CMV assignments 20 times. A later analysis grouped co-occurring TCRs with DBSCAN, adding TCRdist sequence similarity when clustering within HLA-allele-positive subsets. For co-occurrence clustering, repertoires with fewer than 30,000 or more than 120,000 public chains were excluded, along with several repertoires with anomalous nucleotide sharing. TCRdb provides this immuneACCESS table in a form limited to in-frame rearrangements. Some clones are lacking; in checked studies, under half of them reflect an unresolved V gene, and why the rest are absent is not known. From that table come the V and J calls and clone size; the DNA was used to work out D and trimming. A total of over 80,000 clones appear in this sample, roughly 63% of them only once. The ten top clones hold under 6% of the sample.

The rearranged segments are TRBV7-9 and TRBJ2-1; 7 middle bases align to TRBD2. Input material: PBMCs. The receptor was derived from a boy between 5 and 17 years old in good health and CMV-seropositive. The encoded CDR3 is CASSPGASGNYNEQFF. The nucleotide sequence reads TGTGCCAGCAGCCCCGGGGCTAGCGGCAACTACAATGAGCAGTTCTTC.